The TCR beta chain described here comes from a study of blood T cell repertoires in COVID-19. The CDR3 sequence is 18 residues long. The germline gives CDR1 LNHDA, CDR2 SQIVND (reference sequence). Losses at the gene ends were 7 bases for V and 3 bases for J; bases not matched to a gene: 18. Profiled with immunoSEQ multiplex PCR; TCRdb holds only in-frame clones, not every one. Of over 45,000 clones detected, roughly four fifths appear once; the ten largest clones hold less than 9.5%. The specimen sequenced was peripheral blood. The clonotype comes from a middle-aged man with acute or convalescent COVID-19. The V call is TRBV19, the J call TRBJ1-2, with 9 bases matching TRBD1. Here the CDR3 reads CASTKGTGLKSGHYGYTF. As DNA, the CDR3 is TGTGCCAGTACCAAAGGGACAGGGTTGAAATCAGGGCACTATGGCTACACCTTC.